Here is one T cell receptor (beta chain) with its context. The data originate from a study of T cell changes during pregnancy in multiple sclerosis. V gave up 5 bases and J gave up 4 bases; unmatched junction bases: 13. The V gene's germline CDR1 is SQVTM and CDR2 ANQGSEA. There are 15 residues in the CDR3. Only in-frame clones appear in the TCRdb table, and some are missing; sequencing was by immunoSEQ multiplex PCR. The sample yields about 77,000 clones, approximately 90% seen once. This chain connects TRBV29-1 to TRBJ1-1; TRBD1 agrees at 7 bases. The sequence derives from a female donor with multiple sclerosis, enrolled in a pregnancy study. The sample consisted of peripheral blood, taken before pregnancy. The CDR3 DNA reads TGCAGCGTTTCCTTACCAGCCCAGGGGGTCACTGAAGCTTTCTTT. It specifies CSVSLPAQGVTEAFF.